This T cell receptor (beta chain) was captured in a study of shared clonotypes between healthy human individuals. Findings and limits, study-wide: Generation probability values for non-shared clonotypes were lower than those for clonotypes shared by all four donors.

Clones were sequenced by immunoSEQ multiplex PCR, and TCRdb holds only the in-frame ones, with some missing. The table has 2 million to 2.5 million clones, over 85% seen once; the top ten hold about 0.34%. The CDR3 runs to 18 residues. As for this clone: The antigen remains undetermined.

The sequence derives from a man younger than 30 in good health. Some clones in this sample may be carry-over from other donors' samples. The source material was naive CD4+ T cells from PBMCs. The subset is: CD45RA+ positively selected. V and J are TRBV12-2 and TRBJ2-5; TRBD2, as called in the table, went unchecked against the DNA. TRBV12-2 is annotated as a pseudogene. Written as DNA, the CDR3 is TGTGCAAGTCGCCCGAGGACTAGCGGGAGCTTAGGGCAAGAGACCCAGTACTTC. Translating it yields CASRPRTSGSLGQETQYF.